This is a list of T cell receptor beta chains from one sample in a study of blood T cell repertoires in COVID-19. Profiled with immunoSEQ multiplex PCR; TCRdb holds only in-frame clones, not every one. The sample has some 300,000 clones; 70% to 90% are singletons. The specimen sequenced was peripheral blood. The source of these receptors is a woman aged 45-60 years with COVID-19, enrolled during active disease. CDR3s include the opening cysteine and the closing phenylalanine or tryptophan.

CDR3 length: 15
V gene: TRBV28
CDR3 protein: CASTTEGRGRRLGFF

CDR3 length: 13
V gene: TRBV19
CDR3 protein: CASSLLDSYGYTF

CDR3 length: 13
V gene: TRBV6-5
CDR3 protein: CASSRGFTGELFF

CDR3 length: 13
V gene: TRBV18
CDR3 protein: CASSPGSNTEAFF

CDR3 length: 18
V gene: TRBV5-3
CDR3 protein: CARSPPDLAGGNTGELFF

CDR3 length: 11
V gene: TRBV20-1
CDR3 protein: CSAPFLNEQFF

CDR3 length: 15
V gene: TRBV5-1
CDR3 protein: CASNPGQGSYNEQFF

CDR3 length: 15
V gene: TRBV7-7
CDR3 protein: CASSSGTGGRDTQYF

CDR3 length: 16
V gene: TRBV10-3
CDR3 protein: CAIRPTSGRNSYEQYF

CDR3 length: 15
V gene: TRBV7-8
CDR3 protein: CASSPRPGQVYEQYF